The 24 T cell receptor beta chains given below trace back to one sample, sequenced in a study of T-cell reconstitution after alpha-beta-depleted transplantation in children. TCRbeta library construction was performed incorporating unique molecular identifiers. Using its own MiXCR run on the PCR reads, TCRdb lists one record per CDR3 protein. The sample consists of 150,000 to 250,000 distinct CDR3 sequences, about 6% of them appearing once. The specimen was PBMCs, collected before TCRalphabeta/CD19-depleted stem cell transplant. The receptors come from a girl less than two years old with combined immunodeficiency, due to receive a stem cell transplant.

The chain uses TRBV6-5 and TRBJ2-5; possibly TRBD2 for D (7 bases). Germline CDR1 and CDR2: MNHEY and SVGAGI. V was pared by 0 bases and J by 4 bases, with 24 bases between. This CDR3 is 19 amino acids long. CDR3 residues: CASSYSSTLRGQVGETQYF. CDR3 coding DNA: TGTGCCAGCAGTTACTCGTCGACTTTGCGGGGGCAGGTAGGAGAGACCCAGTACTTC.

This chain links TRBV20-1 with TRBJ2-4; maybe TRBD2 (5 bases). The CDR3 covers 15 residues. Looked up from germline, CDR1 is DFQATT and CDR2 is SNEGSKA (reference sequence). V gave up 8 bases and J gave up 3 bases, with 20 bases separating them. The CDR3: CSSGIPNRNKNIQYF. CDR3 DNA: TGCAGTTCGGGGATACCTAACAGAAACAAAAACATTCAGTACTTC.

This clonotype was detected ten times or more. CDR3 amino acids: CASSLRTSGAPGEQYF. CDR3 nucleotides: TGTGCCAGCAGCTTGCGGACTAGCGGGGCCCCGGGCGAGCAGTACTTC. The V and J genes are TRBV7-2 and TRBJ2-7, with 12 positions matching TRBD2. This CDR3 has 16 residues. CDR1 is SGHTA and CDR2 is FQGNSA in the germline V gene. V shed 3 bases, J shed 6 bases, and the junction held 9 bases outside the gene matches.

This clonotype was counted many times. The rearrangement joins TRBV28 to TRBJ2-7; D remains unclear. Trimming shortened V by 3 bases and J by 2 bases, and 14 bases separated the two germline ends. In germline, CDR1 is MDHEN, CDR2 SYDVKM. This CDR3 is built from 15 residues. DNA for the CDR3: TGTGCCAGCAGTTTGGTCTCATCATTCCCCTACGAGCAGTACTTC. As protein: CASSLVSSFPYEQYF.

Ten or more counts support this clonotype. The gene calls are TRBV5-5 and TRBJ2-1, with 8 bases fitting TRBD2. The CDR3 runs to 15 residues. V gave up 0 bases and J gave up 4 bases; unmatched junction bases: 3. Germline V CDR1 and CDR2: SGHKS, YYEKEE (reference sequence). Here the CDR3 DNA reads TGTGCCAGCAGCTTGGGTAGCGGGGATTACAATGAGCAGTTCTTC. Translating it yields CASSLGSGDYNEQFF.

This clonotype was detected ten times or more. V usage is TRBV20-1 and J usage is TRBJ2-2; D unresolved. The CDR3 has 14 amino acids. Trimming cost V 6 bases and J 3 bases, with 14 bases left between them. CDR1 and CDR2 from the germline V gene are DFQATT and SNEGSKA (reference sequence). The CDR3 is CSARPQAYTGELFF. CDR3 nucleotides: TGCAGTGCCCGCCCGCAGGCCTACACCGGGGAGCTGTTTTTT.

This clonotype was seen at least ten times. V gene TRBV3-1 combines with J gene TRBJ2-1; maybe TRBD2 (5 bases). The CDR3 totals 15 residues. V lost 0 bases to trimming and J lost 7 bases, with 13 bases between them. Germline CDR1 LGHDT, CDR2 YNNKEL (reference sequence). CDR3: CASSQDLAGVNEQFF. The CDR3 nucleotides are TGTGCCAGCAGCCAAGATTTGGCGGGTGTAAATGAGCAGTTCTTC.

In its sample, this clonotype was seen many times. This chain uses TRBV12-3 or TRBV12-4 with TRBJ1-4; D may be TRBD1 (5 bases). The CDR3 is 14 residues long. V shed 6 bases and J shed 7 bases, with 15 bases lying between them. CDR3 sequence: CASRRGGAREKLFF. Here the CDR3 DNA reads TGTGCCAGCAGGCGAGGAGGGGCCCGTGAAAAACTGTTTTTT.

This clonotype was seen a handful of times. The CDR3 bases are TGTGCCAGCAGTTTAGGAGGGAGCGACTACGAGCAGTACTTC. It yields the protein CASSLGGSDYEQYF. This sequence joins TRBV28 and TRBJ2-7; possible D gene TRBD2, 6 bases. The CDR3 contains 14 residues. The ends were cut back, 2 bases at V and 3 bases at J, with 11 bases in the middle. Germline V gene data show CDR1 as MDHEN and CDR2 as SYDVKM.

This clonotype occurred many times. The chain couples TRBV4-2 to TRBJ2-1; TRBD2 matches 11 bases. V shed 4 bases, J shed 8 bases, and the junction held 10 bases outside the gene matches. This CDR3 has 16 amino acids. Germline CDR1 LGHNA, CDR2 YNFKEQ. The CDR3 nucleotides are TGTGCCAGCAGCCTTTATAGCGGGGGGGCTTCCGATGAGCAGTTCTTC. Translating it yields CASSLYSGGASDEQFF.

This clonotype was seen at least ten times. The chain employs TRBV4-3 and TRBJ2-1; possible D gene TRBD2, 5 bases. The germline gives CDR1 LGHNA, CDR2 YSLEER. The CDR3 totals 15 residues. Trimming took 4 bases from V and 1 from J, leaving 11 bases between them. CDR3 in DNA: TGCGCCAGCAGCCCCCTAGAGCGGTCCTACAATGAGCAGTTCTTC. It is translated as CASSPLERSYNEQFF.

In its sample, this clonotype was seen many times. The V call is TRBV7-2, the J call TRBJ2-7, with 9 bases identical to TRBD1. Germline V gives CDR1 SGHTA, CDR2 FQGNSA. This CDR3 has 16 amino acids. J lost 4 bases, V lost 4 bases, and 11 bases had no gene match. The CDR3 loop is CASSYRDRESGYEQYF. DNA for the CDR3: TGTGCCAGCAGCTACCGGGACAGGGAAAGCGGGTACGAGCAGTACTTC.

Notes on this clonotype: A much larger clone differs by one base, so this may be a read error. V usage is TRBV15 and J usage is TRBJ2-7; 7 bases are a match to TRBD1. CDR3 length: 14 amino acids. J was trimmed by 6 bases and V by 1 base; bases with no gene match: 6. CDR1 is LNHNV, CDR2 YYDKDF, per germline (reference sequence). The CDR3 DNA reads TGTGCCACCAGCAGAGCGGGACAGCTCTGCGAGCAGTACTTC. Translated: CATSRAGQLCEQYF.

In this sample, this clonotype turned up many times. CDR3 residues: CASSQDFSKGWDAEQFF. The CDR3 region has the DNA TGTGCCAGCAGCCAAGATTTTAGTAAGGGGTGGGATGCTGAGCAGTTCTTC. V and J are TRBV4-2 and TRBJ2-1, with D tentatively TRBD1 (5 bases). The V and J ends lost 0 bases and 9 bases respectively, with 21 bases between them. The CDR3 is 17 amino acids. CDR1 is LGHNA, CDR2 YNFKEQ, per germline.

This clonotype was detected many times. The chain is built from TRBV4-1 and TRBJ2-7, with D maybe TRBD1 (5 bases). The CDR3 runs to 14 residues. CDR1 and CDR2 (germline): MGHRA, YSYEKL. Between the trimmed V and J ends, which lost 4 bases and 3 bases, there was a span of 13 bases. The CDR3 sequence: CASSPDRKFYEQYF. CDR3 nucleotides: TGCGCCAGCAGCCCAGACAGAAAATTCTACGAGCAGTACTTC.

This clonotype was counted many times. This rearrangement joins TRBV6-2 or TRBV6-3 to TRBJ2-7; 7 nucleotides align to TRBD1. The CDR3 consists of 14 residues. V shed 9 bases, J shed 0 bases, and the junction held 8 bases outside the gene matches. Per germline, CDR1 MNHEY and CDR2 SVGEGT. CDR3 DNA sequence: TGTGCCAGTGAAGGCCGGGACAGCTCCTACGAGCAGTACTTC. It is translated as CASEGRDSSYEQYF.

This clonotype was seen repeatedly, ten times or more. The chain uses TRBV28 and TRBJ2-3; D gene uncertain. The germline V and J ends were trimmed by 2 bases and 2 bases, with 14 bases remaining between them. Germline V gene lookup returns CDR1 MDHEN and CDR2 SYDVKM. CDR3 length: 16 residues. In DNA form, the CDR3 reads TGTGCCAGCAGTTTACGACCCCGGATACACACAGATACGCAGTATTTT. Translated: CASSLRPRIHTDTQYF.

This clonotype has ten or more counts. A read error may account for a junction end that differs from germline. The chain links TRBV15 to TRBJ2-1, with D possibly matching TRBD2 (5 bases). CDR1 and CDR2 from the germline V gene are LNHNV and YYDKDF (reference sequence). The CDR3 is 15 residues long. The CDR3: CATQAWASSDNEQFF. In DNA form, the CDR3 reads TGTGCCACCCAAGCATGGGCTAGCTCCGACAATGAGCAGTTCTTC.

This clonotype counts as medium-sized. This sequence joins TRBV12-3 or TRBV12-4 and TRBJ2-1; tentative D call: TRBD2 (6 bases). V lost 2 bases, J lost 5 bases, and 19 bases lay in between. The CDR3 is 17 residues long. As DNA, the CDR3 is TGTGCCAGCAGTTTAAGGGGCCTGAGCGGGCGTCACAATGAGCAGTTCTTC. This encodes CASSLRGLSGRHNEQFF.

There are many counts of this clonotype. V is TRBV24-1 and J is TRBJ1-1; 10 nucleotides match TRBD1. Germline V gene sequence: CDR1 KGHDR, CDR2 SFDVKD. The J segment lost 8 bases and the V segment lost 7 bases, leaving 9 bases of the junction unmatched. CDR3 length: 14 amino acids. CDR3 coding DNA: TGTGCCACCAGAGGACAGGGGGAGGTAGGAGAAGCTTTCTTT. Its translation is CATRGQGEVGEAFF.

This clonotype was detected many times. The rearrangement links TRBV7-8 to TRBJ2-1; 11 nucleotides line up with TRBD2. The CDR3 consists of 16 residues. Unmatched junction bases numbered 4, after V lost 1 base and J lost 5 bases. Germline CDR1 is SGHVS and CDR2 is FQNEAQ. The DNA for the CDR3 is TGTGCCAGCAGCTTAGTGGGACTAGCGGAGCACAATGAGCAGTTCTTC. Translation: CASSLVGLAEHNEQFF.

This clonotype was counted ten times or more. The rearrangement links TRBV12-3 or TRBV12-4 to TRBJ2-5; no reliable D call. CDR3 size: 15 residues. Between the trimmed V and J ends, which lost 3 bases and 5 bases, there was a span of 16 bases. The CDR3 spells CASSFSSGSGETQYF. The CDR3 bases are TGTGCCAGCAGTTTTTCTTCGGGTAGTGGGGAGACCCAGTACTTC.

This clonotype was picked up many times. CDR3 residues: CSARVIAGVLEQYF. The CDR3 DNA reads TGCAGTGCTAGAGTGATAGCGGGAGTGCTCGAGCAGTACTTC. V and J are TRBV20-1 and TRBJ2-7, with 9 bases aligning to TRBD2. Germline values: CDR1 DFQATT, CDR2 SNEGSKA (reference sequence). The CDR3 extends over 14 amino acids. V dropped 1 base and J dropped 6; count of bases not matched to a gene: 7.

This clonotype showed up many times. The chain is built from TRBV10-3 and TRBJ1-1; TRBD1 is a possible D gene (5 bases). This CDR3 is built from 14 residues. Germline-derived CDR1 and CDR2 are ENHRY and SYGVKD. V lost 5 bases and J lost 3, with 13 bases in between. This CDR3 is CAISLSGAYTEAFF. CDR3 nucleotides: TGTGCCATCAGTCTAAGTGGGGCATACACTGAAGCTTTCTTT.